This T cell receptor beta chain was sequenced in a study of OX40 agonist ivuxolimab in advanced cancers. As for the study more broadly: Ivuxolimab was an agonistic, fully human IgG2 monoclonal antibody directed against OX40 (CD134), a costimulatory receptor. Intravenous ivuxolimab was administered to patients every 2 weeks at six dose levels: 0.01, 0.1, 0.3, 1.5, 3 and 10 mg/kg. Of the approximately 50 dose-escalation patients, hepatocellular carcinoma was present in approximately 20, melanoma in approximately 15, renal cell carcinoma in 9 and head and neck cancer in 9. In the dose-escalation cohort, 65% to 90% of patients were male, and the mean age was approximately 55 years, with a range of about 23 to 85. Prior anti-PD-1, anti-PD-L1 or anti-CTLA-4 therapy was permitted, and approximately 42% of dose-escalation patients had received checkpoint inhibitors. Three dose-escalation patients achieved partial responses, one with hepatocellular carcinoma and two with cutaneous melanoma. The point of sequencing TCRbeta in the periphery was to test whether ivuxolimab changed TCR sequence diversity and drove clonal T-cell expansion. The monotherapy dose-escalation portion (N of about 50 patients) of the phase I ivuxolimab trial is reported in the paper. Here is what the overall study found, with its caveats: After ivuxolimab, expanded clones were on average more numerous among CD8+ T cells than among CD4+ T cells. At doses from 0.1 to 3.0 mg/kg, clonal expansion was seen in both CD4+ and CD8+ blood T cells between baseline and week 6. Low levels of normalized T-cell clonal expansion were also shown by some nonresponding patients. Partial responders in the 0.1-3.0 mg/kg groups had among the lowest normalized peripheral clonal expansion, especially among CD8+ T cells. Antigen specificity was not determined for the clonally expanded peripheral T cells.

For sequencing of the TCRbeta CDR3 region, genomic DNA was extracted from the sorted cells. The immunoSEQ Assay was used to sequence the TCRbeta CDR3 regions. TCRdb limited this immuneACCESS table to in-frame rearrangements with V and J called. A share of clones is missing; checked studies link under half to unresolved V genes, and the rest is unexplained. The sample has about 28,000 clones on record, almost 80% of them singletons. The ten largest account for around 10% of the sample. There are 16 amino acids in the CDR3, from cysteine to phenylalanine inclusive. The retained sequence is limited to the CDR3, 48 bases, with the frame set at the first base. V and J are trimmed by 0 bases and 4 bases, and the gene matches miss 6 bases of the junction. Sequences LGHNA (CDR1) and YSLEER (CDR2) are obtained from the germline V gene. The trial excluded patients who had a history of autoimmune disease or were on systemic immunosuppression. Peripheral blood for TCR sequencing was collected from all dose cohorts at baseline, on cycle 4 day 1, and on cycle 7 day 1. Samples were obtained from an open-label, multicenter, first-in-human phase I dose-escalation trial of ivuxolimab. The trial enrolled adults with locally advanced or metastatic head and neck squamous cell, hepatocellular, melanoma or renal cell carcinoma. CD4+ and CD8+ T cells were sorted separately from peripheral blood before TCR sequencing.

A remark on this clone: Its antigen is unknown. No quality values exist for individual bases; no much larger clone is one base distant.

The chain uses TRBV4-3 and TRBJ2-5; TRBD2 fits 9 bases in the junction. This TCR was sampled from an adult with an advanced solid tumor such as melanoma, head and neck, liver or kidney cancer. The specimen was CD4+ or CD8+ T cells sorted from blood, collected in a trial of the OX40 agonist ivuxolimab. The nucleotides read TGCGCCAGCAGCCAAGAATGGCGGGGGGGCGTAGAGACCCAGTACTTC. The translation is CASSQEWRGGVETQYF.